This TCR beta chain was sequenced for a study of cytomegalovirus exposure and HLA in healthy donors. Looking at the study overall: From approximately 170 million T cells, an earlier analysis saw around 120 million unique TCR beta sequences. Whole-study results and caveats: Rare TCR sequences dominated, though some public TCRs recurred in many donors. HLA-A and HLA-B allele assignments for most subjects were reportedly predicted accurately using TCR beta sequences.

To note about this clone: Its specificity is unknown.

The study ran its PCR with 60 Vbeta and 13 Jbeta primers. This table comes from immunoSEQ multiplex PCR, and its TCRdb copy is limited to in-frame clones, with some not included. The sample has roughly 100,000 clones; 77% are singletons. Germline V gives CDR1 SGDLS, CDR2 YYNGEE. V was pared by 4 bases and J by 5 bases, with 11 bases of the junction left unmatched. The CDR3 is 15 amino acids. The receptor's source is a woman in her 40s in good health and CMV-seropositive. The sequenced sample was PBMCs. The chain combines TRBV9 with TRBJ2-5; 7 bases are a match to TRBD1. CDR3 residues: CASSLMTGLMETQYF. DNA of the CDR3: TGTGCCAGCAGCCTCATGACAGGGTTGATGGAGACCCAGTACTTC.